The 11 T cell receptor beta chains presented below share a single source sample, sequenced in a study of ipilimumab plus nivolumab after autologous stem cell transplantation. Data came from immunoSEQ multiplex PCR; TCRdb stores just in-frame clones and leaves some out. Seen here are tens of thousands of clones, approximately 83% observed once, and the top ten hold around 2%. Source: PBMCs, taken in a trial of ipilimumab plus nivolumab as post-transplant consolidation. These receptors all come from a male donor with diffuse large B-cell lymphoma.

The chain joins TRBV19 to TRBJ2-2; 7 bases fit TRBD1. V lost 2 bases to trimming and J lost 1 base; unmatched junction nucleotides: 4. This CDR3 spans 16 amino acids. Germline CDR1 reads LNHDA; CDR2 reads SQIVND (reference sequence). The CDR3 protein is CASSISHRGNTGELFF. In DNA form, the CDR3 reads TGTGCCAGTAGTATAAGTCACAGGGGGAACACCGGGGAGCTGTTTTTT.

The V and J genes are TRBV19 and TRBJ1-5, with D tentatively TRBD1 (5 bases). Per germline, CDR1 LNHDA and CDR2 SQIVND (reference sequence). This CDR3 comprises 15 residues. V was shortened by 5 bases and J by 2 bases, with 13 bases between the two germline ends. This CDR3 reads CASSPREGGNQPQHF. Here the CDR3 DNA reads TGTGCCAGTAGTCCTCGGGAAGGGGGCAATCAGCCCCAGCATTTT.

V and J are TRBV18 and TRBJ1-2, with D perhaps TRBD1 (6 bases). Germline V gene lookup returns CDR1 KGHSH and CDR2 LQKENI. This CDR3 is 13 amino acids long. V lost 6 bases, J lost 6 bases, and 14 bases lay in between. CDR3 loop: CASSRRGEDGYTF. For the CDR3, the DNA is TGTGCCAGCTCCCGAAGGGGGGAGGATGGCTACACCTTC.

The chain uses TRBV6-4 and TRBJ1-5; a possible D gene is TRBD1 (6 bases). The V and J ends lost 5 bases and 6 bases respectively, with 23 bases between them. The V gene's germline CDR1 is MRHNA and CDR2 SNTAGT. The CDR3 spans 17 residues. CDR3 loop: CASSFAQQGTVGQPQHF. Written as DNA, the CDR3 is TGTGCCAGCAGTTTCGCCCAACAGGGAACGGTGGGTCAGCCCCAGCATTTT.

The chain links TRBV5-4 to TRBJ2-1; D may be TRBD2 (6 bases). Trimming removed 3 bases at V and 6 bases at J, with 13 bases between. This CDR3 has 14 residues. Germline values: CDR1 SGHNT, CDR2 YYREEE (reference sequence). CDR3 nucleotides: TGTGCCAGCAGCTCCGCGGGACTTCGCAATGAGCAGTTCTTC. It is translated as CASSSAGLRNEQFF.

The V call is TRBV30, the J call TRBJ2-7; D not certain. CDR3 length: 15 residues. Trimming took off 2 bases at V and 3 bases at J, with 17 bases between the two ends. Germline V lookup: CDR1 GTSNPN, CDR2 SVGIG (reference sequence). CDR3 DNA: TGTGCCTGGAGTCCCAATGGGGTCAATGGCTACGAGCAGTACTTC. This codes for CAWSPNGVNGYEQYF.

The rearrangement links TRBV6-5 to TRBJ2-1; D tentatively fits TRBD1 or TRBD2 (5 bases each). Germline CDR1 MNHEY, CDR2 SVGAGI. The CDR3 runs 13 residues. V shed 9 bases and J shed 7 bases, with 16 bases lying between them. CDR3 coding DNA: TGTGCCAGTCAAGGCCCGGGGCGGAATGAGCAGTTCTTC. Translation: CASQGPGRNEQFF.

J is TRBJ2-3 and V is TRBV9, with D unclear. The V end lost 4 bases, the J end lost 2 bases, and 5 bases lay between the germline ends. The CDR3 covers 12 residues. Looked up from germline, CDR1 is SGDLS and CDR2 is YYNGEE. Here the CDR3 DNA reads TGTGCCAGCAGCAGCCACACAGATACGCAGTATTTT. This encodes CASSSHTDTQYF.

This sequence joins TRBV5-4 and TRBJ2-3; D is perhaps TRBD1 (6 bases). This CDR3 contains 16 residues. The germline CDR1 and CDR2 sequences are SGHNT and YYREEE (reference sequence). The V gene lost 1 base and the J gene lost 1 base, with 13 bases spanning the gap. CDR3 bases: TGTGCCAGCAGCTTGCGTAGCAAGGGGGGCACAGATACGCAGTATTTT. Translating gives CASSLRSKGGTDTQYF.

This chain links TRBV7-2 with TRBJ1-6; weak D call: TRBD1 (5 bases). Germline CDR1 and CDR2: SGHTA and FQGNSA. CDR3 size: 13 residues. V was shortened by 7 bases and J by 10 bases, with 14 bases between the two germline ends. The CDR3: CASTRGSSSPLHF. The CDR3 nucleotides are TGTGCCAGCACGAGGGGATCGAGCTCACCCCTCCACTTT. The whole variable domain, filled in from reference TRBV7-2 and TRBJ1-6, reads GAGVSQSPSNKVTEKGKDVELRCDPISGHTALYWYRQSLGQGLEFLIYFQGNSAPDKSGLPSDRFSAERTGGSVSTLTIQRTQQEDSAVYLCASTRGSSSPLHFGNGTRLTVT.

The chain uses TRBV6-1 and TRBJ2-3, with 7 bases identical to TRBD1. The germline gives CDR1 MNHNS, CDR2 SASEGT. The CDR3 has 13 residues. V lost 7 bases, J lost 6 bases, and 7 bases stayed unmatched. Here the CDR3 DNA reads TGTGCCAGCAAGGGGGCAGGGATGGATACGCAGTATTTT. It is translated as CASKGAGMDTQYF.